The TCR beta chain under discussion was sequenced for a study of technical replicates of blood from a few donors. Germline CDR1 reads MGHRA; CDR2 reads YSYEKL. The CDR3 has 18 residues. Trimming cost V 0 bases and J 3 bases, with 19 bases left between them. Profiling relied on immunoSEQ multiplex PCR, and the TCRdb table lists in-frame clones only, not all of them. The repertoire holds about 100,000 clones, with 85% to 95% as singletons. The rearrangement joins TRBV4-1 to TRBJ2-3; tentatively, D is TRBD2 (6 bases). The sequenced material came from T cells isolated from PBMCs. The TCR originated in a human donor in good health. In nucleotides, the CDR3 is TGCGCCAGCAGCCAAGATCTATTACGGGAGCCTCCTACAGATACGCAGTATTTT. Its protein product is CASSQDLLREPPTDTQYF.